This T cell receptor (beta chain) was profiled in a study of blood T cell repertoires in COVID-19. About the research overall: In each case, the material was cDNA or gDNA derived from T cells, B-cell-depleted T cells, or PBMCs.

Between the trimmed V and J ends, which lost 1 base and 4 bases, there was a span of 24 bases. This CDR3 has 19 residues. The protocol was immunoSEQ multiplex PCR, while the TCRdb copy is restricted to in-frame clones and leaves out a portion. The table lists about 69,000 clones, about 90% of them singletons. The chain is built from TRBV5-3 and TRBJ2-1; perhaps TRBD2 as D (6 bases). TRBV5-3 is given ORF status, its function remaining uncertain. The TCR was taken from a man in his forties or fifties with acute or convalescent COVID-19. Sequenced sample: peripheral blood. Here the CDR3 DNA reads TGTGCCAGAAGCTTGAGACTAGGTAGCGGAGAGTTCCCGTACAATGAGCAGTTCTTC. Translated, it gives CARSLRLGSGEFPYNEQFF.